This is a list of T cell receptor beta chains from one sample in a study of tissue T cells after allogeneic stem cell transplantation. TCRdb keeps only in-frame clones here, not all; method: immunoSEQ multiplex PCR. The sample consists of about 4,700 clones, around 63% of them appearing once. The starting material was duodenal tissue, obtained at autopsy. These receptors were taken from a female patient aged 18 to 50 with steroid-refractory graft-versus-host disease after an allogeneic stem cell transplant. Some T cells may originate from the graft donor. Both conserved end residues are part of each CDR3. D genes are given only for firm matches. Some rows mark clone size as missing; the rest say once, few, many or name a class of expanded clone.

j_call: TRBJ2-1; clone_size: NA; v_call: TRBV28; d_call: NA; cdr3_aa: CASSFRVKAASSYNEQFF; cdr3_nt: TGTGCCAGCAGTTTTCGGGTAAAAGCGGCAAGCTCCTACAATGAGCAGTTCTTC
j_call: TRBJ2-1; clone_size: NA; v_call: TRBV19; d_call: NA; cdr3_aa: CASSIIGRGYNEQFF; cdr3_nt: TGTGCCAGTAGTATCATCGGGAGAGGGTACAATGAGCAGTTCTTC
j_call: TRBJ1-1; clone_size: NA; v_call: TRBV11-1; d_call: NA; cdr3_aa: CASSSKRAGTEAFF; cdr3_nt: TGTGCCAGCAGCTCAAAGCGGGCGGGGACTGAAGCTTTCTTT
j_call: TRBJ2-7; clone_size: NA; v_call: TRBV5-4; d_call: NA; cdr3_aa: CASSLYRVGEQYF; cdr3_nt: TGTGCCAGCAGCTTGTACAGGGTCGGCGAGCAGTACTTC
j_call: TRBJ1-1; clone_size: NA; v_call: TRBV4-2; d_call: NA; cdr3_aa: CASSGSPQYTEAFF; cdr3_nt: TGTGCCAGCAGTGGTTCGCCCCAGTACACTGAAGCTTTCTTT
j_call: TRBJ2-1; clone_size: NA; v_call: TRBV5-4; d_call: NA; cdr3_aa: CASSPTGSYNEQFF; cdr3_nt: TGTGCCAGCAGCCCAACAGGCTCCTACAATGAGCAGTTCTTC
j_call: TRBJ1-2; clone_size: few; v_call: TRBV4-1; d_call: TRBD1; cdr3_aa: CASSPRDSFLWGYGYTF; cdr3_nt: TGCGCCAGCAGCCCCCGGGACAGTTTCCTTTGGGGCTATGGCTACACCTTC
j_call: TRBJ2-1; clone_size: few; v_call: TRBV24-1; d_call: TRBD2; cdr3_aa: CATSAGGRPNEQFF; cdr3_nt: TGTGCCACCAGTGCGGGCGGGAGACCTAATGAGCAGTTCTTC
j_call: TRBJ2-4; clone_size: NA; v_call: TRBV7-8; d_call: TRBD1; cdr3_aa: CASSLKWTGVPLAKNIQYF; cdr3_nt: TGTGCCAGCAGCTTAAAATGGACAGGGGTCCCCCTAGCCAAAAACATTCAGTACTTC
j_call: TRBJ1-1; clone_size: NA; v_call: TRBV6-5; d_call: NA; cdr3_aa: CASKGGAAEAFF; cdr3_nt: TGTGCCAGCAAAGGTGGGGCGGCTGAAGCTTTCTTT
j_call: TRBJ2-1; clone_size: NA; v_call: TRBV6-5; d_call: TRBD2; cdr3_aa: CASRRTSGRASEQFF; cdr3_nt: TGTGCCAGCAGGAGGACTAGCGGGAGGGCCAGTGAGCAGTTCTTC
j_call: TRBJ2-3; clone_size: NA; v_call: TRBV6-5; d_call: NA; cdr3_aa: CASSRGGEDQYF; cdr3_nt: TGTGCCAGCAGTAGGGGCGGAGAAGATCAGTATTTT
j_call: TRBJ2-3; clone_size: few; v_call: TRBV6-5; d_call: NA; cdr3_aa: CASRRVGTDTQYF; cdr3_nt: TGTGCCAGCAGGAGGGTAGGCACAGATACGCAGTATTTT
j_call: TRBJ2-7; clone_size: NA; v_call: TRBV7-9; d_call: NA; cdr3_aa: CASRHSGLPSYEQYF; cdr3_nt: TGTGCCAGCAGACATAGCGGCTTGCCCTCCTACGAGCAGTACTTC
j_call: TRBJ2-3; clone_size: few; v_call: TRBV2; d_call: NA; cdr3_aa: CASSEAPGPSTDTQYF; cdr3_nt: TGTGCCAGCAGTGAAGCTCCAGGACCGAGCACAGATACGCAGTATTTT
j_call: TRBJ1-5; clone_size: NA; v_call: TRBV6-5; d_call: TRBD1; cdr3_aa: CASTPGTGVQPQHF; cdr3_nt: TGTGCCAGCACCCCCGGGACAGGGGTTCAGCCCCAGCATTTT
j_call: TRBJ2-2; clone_size: few; v_call: TRBV6-5; d_call: TRBD1; cdr3_aa: CASSYLRGQEAGELFF; cdr3_nt: TGTGCCAGCAGTTACCTCCGGGGACAGGAGGCCGGGGAGCTGTTTTTT
j_call: TRBJ1-4; clone_size: NA; v_call: TRBV2; d_call: NA; cdr3_aa: CASSDVGATNEKLFF; cdr3_nt: TGTGCCAGCAGTGATGTCGGAGCAACTAATGAAAAACTGTTTTTT
j_call: TRBJ2-7; clone_size: few; v_call: TRBV4-2; d_call: TRBD2; cdr3_aa: CASSQVGTSGYSYEQYF; cdr3_nt: TGTGCCAGCAGCCAAGTCGGGACTAGCGGGTATTCCTACGAGCAGTACTTC
j_call: TRBJ1-2; clone_size: NA; v_call: TRBV12-3/TRBV12-4; d_call: NA; cdr3_aa: CASSFRGGYGYTF; cdr3_nt: TGTGCCAGCAGTTTCCGGGGAGGCTATGGCTACACCTTC
j_call: TRBJ2-3; clone_size: NA; v_call: TRBV7-9; d_call: NA; cdr3_aa: CASSRGLSALNTQYF; cdr3_nt: TGTGCCAGCAGCCGCGGACTTTCGGCGCTAAATACGCAGTATTTT
j_call: TRBJ2-3; clone_size: few; v_call: TRBV7-9; d_call: NA; cdr3_aa: CASSLYPGADTQYF; cdr3_nt: TGTGCCAGCAGCTTATACCCAGGGGCAGATACGCAGTATTTT